The 21 T cell receptor beta chains listed next were all sequenced from one sample in a study of cytomegalovirus exposure and HLA in healthy donors (dated by TCRdb to the late 2010s). Receptors were amplified or captured by the immunoSEQ multiplex PCR assay. For the multiplex PCR, a mixture combining 60 forward primers for TCR Vbeta segments and 13 reverse primers for TCR Jbeta segments was used. As stored in TCRdb, this immuneACCESS dataset retains in-frame rearrangements with V and J assigned. A fraction of the clones does not appear; measured against another copy, unresolved V genes explain less than half of the discrepancy, and the remainder lacks a known reason. The sample table shows about 160,000 clones, and 60% to 80% are seen once. The leading ten clones occupy around 2% of the sample. The sequenced sample consisted of PBMCs. The source is a middle-aged man in good health and CMV-seropositive.

This chain joins TRBV5-6 and TRBJ1-2; D ambiguous. Germline lookup yields CDR1 SGHDT and CDR2 YYEEEE. V lost 0 bases to trimming and J lost 3 bases, with 15 bases between them. This CDR3 contains 16 residues. CDR3 amino acids: CASSLVLTESDYGYTF. In DNA, the CDR3 is TGTGCCAGCAGCTTGGTGTTAACCGAGAGTGACTATGGCTACACCTTC.

The V gene is TRBV29-1, the J gene TRBJ1-2; no reliable D call. Trimming removed 3 bases from V and 5 bases from J, with 13 bases in between. The CDR3 extends over 13 amino acids. Germline CDR1 reads SQVTM; CDR2 reads ANQGSEA. CDR3 in DNA: TGCAGCGTTGAGGAGCCTACCGATTATGGCTACACCTTC. It yields the protein CSVEEPTDYGYTF.

The chain couples TRBV18 to TRBJ1-3; 10 nucleotides agree with TRBD1. The CDR3 spans 15 residues. The trim removed 3 bases at V and 2 bases at J, leaving 1 base unmatched. Germline V gene data show CDR1 as KGHSH and CDR2 as LQKENI. The CDR3 spells CASSPGQGPGNTIYF. Written as DNA, the CDR3 is TGTGCCAGCTCACCGGGACAGGGGCCTGGAAACACCATATATTTT.

The V and J genes are TRBV7-2 and TRBJ2-1, with 9 bases lining up with TRBD1. V dropped 3 bases and J dropped 7; count of bases not matched to a gene: 1. The CDR3 is made up of 13 amino acids. Germline values: CDR1 SGHTA, CDR2 FQGNSA. CDR3 sequence: CASSFDRGNEQFF. CDR3 in DNA: TGTGCCAGCAGCTTCGACAGGGGGAATGAGCAGTTCTTC.

This chain joins TRBV2 and TRBJ1-2, with a weak D call TRBD1 (5 bases). This CDR3 is 13 amino acids long. V lost 4 bases and J lost 8, with 14 bases in between. The V gene's germline CDR1 is SNHLY and CDR2 FYNNEI. The CDR3 coding sequence is TGTGCCAGCAGTGGACAGTATCAAGCCGGCTACACCTTC. Translation: CASSGQYQAGYTF.

The V call is TRBV11-3, the J call TRBJ1-1, with D hard to call. Trimming cost V 3 bases and J 11 bases, with 4 bases left between them. CDR3 length: 9 amino acids. The germline CDR1 and CDR2 sequences are SGHNT and YENEEA. CDR3 sequence reads: CASSLRAFF. In nucleotides, the CDR3 is TGTGCCAGCAGCTTGAGGGCTTTCTTT.

This clone was detected a few times. The rearrangement links TRBV7-9 to TRBJ2-7; 9 bases are shared with TRBD1. This CDR3 spans 13 amino acids. Germline lookup yields CDR1 SEHNR and CDR2 FQNEAQ (reference sequence). V lost 6 bases and J lost 7; bases outside the gene matches: 7. Here the CDR3 DNA reads TGTGCCAGCAGTTGGACAGGGGCAGGGGAGCAGTACTTC. Its translation: CASSWTGAGEQYF.

V gene TRBV2 combines with J gene TRBJ2-5; D gene uncertain. Germline CDR1 reads SNHLY; CDR2 reads FYNNEI. Trimming took off 1 base at V and 5 bases at J, with 11 bases between the two ends. CDR3 length: 14 residues. DNA for the CDR3: TGTGCCAGCAGTGAAGTAGTCACCAGGGAGACCCAGTACTTC. It yields the protein CASSEVVTRETQYF. The whole variable domain, remainder taken from reference TRBV2 and TRBJ2-5, is EPEVTQTPSHQVTQMGQEVILRCVPISNHLYFYWYRQILGQKVEFLVSFYNNEISEKSEIFDDQFSVERPDGSNFTLKIRSTKLEDSAMYFCASSEVVTRETQYFGPGTRLLVL.

This rearrangement joins TRBV30 to TRBJ2-3; the D gene is possibly TRBD2 (6 bases). Germline CDR1 and CDR2: GTSNPN and SVGIG (reference sequence). This CDR3 has 15 amino acids. Trimming left V 3 bases short and J 4 bases short, with 17 bases between. Written as DNA, the CDR3 is TGTGCCTGGAGCCCCGGGACTTCACTCGCAGATACGCAGTATTTT. The encoded protein is CAWSPGTSLADTQYF.

The V call is TRBV4-3, the J call TRBJ1-1, with TRBD1 matching 7 bases. Germline CDR1 reads LGHNA; CDR2 reads YSLEER. The CDR3 extends over 14 amino acids. The V segment lost 4 bases and the J segment 1 base; nucleotides outside the gene matches: 3. DNA of the CDR3: TGCGCCAGCAGCCCTGGACAGGAGAACACTGAAGCTTTCTTT. It encodes CASSPGQENTEAFF.

For the CDR3, the DNA is TGCGCCAGCAGCCAAGAGCGCCACTATGGCTACACCTTC. Translating it yields CASSQERHYGYTF. The chain links TRBV4-3 to TRBJ1-2; D remains ambiguous. Germline CDR1 is LGHNA and CDR2 is YSLEER. The V end lost 0 bases, the J end lost 3 bases, and 5 bases lay between the germline ends. The CDR3 extends over 13 amino acids.

DNA of the CDR3: TGTGCCAGCAGTTACTCACAGGGTCAAGATACGCAGTATTTT. Translating it yields CASSYSQGQDTQYF. The chain carries TRBV6-5 and TRBJ2-3; a weak D match, TRBD1 (6 bases). The CDR3 sequence is 14 residues long. Germline CDR1 is MNHEY and CDR2 is SVGAGI. Trimming cost V 0 bases and J 5 bases, with 9 bases left between them.

The rearrangement joins TRBV7-6 to TRBJ2-2; D is ambiguous. The CDR3 covers 12 residues. Germline loops: CDR1 SGHVS, CDR2 FNYEAQ. V gave up 5 bases and J gave up 5 bases, with 6 bases separating them. CDR3 in DNA: TGTGCCAGCAGCCATCTAACCGGGGAGCTGTTTTTT. Translating it yields CASSHLTGELFF.

The V and J genes are TRBV7-9 and TRBJ2-7; D not certain. This CDR3 comprises 13 residues. V lost 1 base and J lost 0, with 4 bases in between. The germline gives CDR1 SEHNR, CDR2 FQNEAQ (reference sequence). The CDR3 loop is CASSLGYSYEQYF. The CDR3 DNA is TGTGCCAGCAGCTTAGGCTACTCCTACGAGCAGTACTTC. Variable domain in full (rest from reference TRBV7-9 and TRBJ2-7): DTGVSQNPRHKITKRGQNVTFRCDPISEHNRLYWYRQTLGQGPEFLTYFQNEAQLEKSRLLSDRFSAERPKGSFSTLEIQRTEQGDSAMYLCASSLGYSYEQYFGPGTRLTVT.

The chain combines TRBV5-1 with TRBJ1-6; D unclear. CDR1 and CDR2 (germline): SGHRS, YFSETQ. Between the trimmed V and J ends, which lost 0 bases and 5 bases, there was a span of 9 bases. The CDR3 sequence is 15 residues long. The CDR3 DNA sequence: TGCGCCAGCAGCTTGGATGGGAGGGATAATTCACCCCTCCACTTT. Its protein is CASSLDGRDNSPLHF.

This clone was recorded only once. The chain joins TRBV29-1 to TRBJ1-2, with D tentatively TRBD1 (6 bases). Trimming removed 5 bases at V and 2 bases at J, with 15 bases between. CDR1 and CDR2 (germline): SQVTM, ANQGSEA. This CDR3 region has 14 residues. CDR3 region: CSVQYRENNYGYTF. The CDR3 DNA sequence: TGCAGCGTTCAGTACAGGGAGAACAACTATGGCTACACCTTC.

CDR3 protein: CASSWGGGDQETQYF. CDR3 bases: TGTGCCAGCAGCTGGGGCGGGGGGGACCAAGAGACCCAGTACTTC. The chain couples TRBV7-2 to TRBJ2-5, with 9 positions matching TRBD2. The CDR3 length is 15 residues. J gave up 0 bases and V 4 bases, and 3 bases lay outside the gene matches. In germline, CDR1 is SGHTA, CDR2 FQGNSA.

Of note for this clone: A read error may account for a junction end that differs from germline. J is TRBJ1-2 and V is TRBV5-1, with 8 bases matching TRBD1. The germline V gene encodes CDR1 SGHRS and CDR2 YFSETQ. CDR3 length: 16 amino acids. The CDR3 DNA follows: TGCGCCAGCAGCTTGGCGGGGACAGGTCTTCAGTATGGCCACACCTTC. Its protein is CASSLAGTGLQYGHTF.

The rearrangement links TRBV18 to TRBJ2-2; 7 bases match TRBD2. The CDR3 is 16 residues long. Trimming removed 4 bases from V and 1 base from J; junction bases left unmatched: 6. Looked up from germline, CDR1 is KGHSH and CDR2 is LQKENI. The CDR3 DNA follows: TGTGCCAGCTCACTGTCTAGCGGTTTGAACACCGGGGAGCTGTTTTTT. This gives the protein CASSLSSGLNTGELFF.

Of note for this clone: At one of its ends the junction is not consistent with the germline gene, which may arise from a read error. The chain joins TRBV11-2 to TRBJ1-6, with D possibly TRBD1 on 5 matching bases. Germline CDR1 SGHAT, CDR2 FQNNGV. The CDR3 contains 15 residues. The CDR3 region is CASTLGAQYNSPLHF. Written as DNA, the CDR3 is TGTGCCAGCACCTTAGGGGCACAGTATAATTCACCCCTCCACTTT.

This rearrangement joins TRBV7-8 to TRBJ2-2, with D perhaps matching TRBD1 (5 bases). V lost 6 bases and J lost 1, with 18 bases in between. Per the germline V gene, CDR1 is SGHVS and CDR2 is FQNEAQ. This CDR3 region has 17 residues. The CDR3 protein is CASRGWLRDRNTGELFF. CDR3 DNA: TGTGCCAGCAGGGGATGGCTCAGGGATCGGAACACCGGGGAGCTGTTTTTT.